Listed here are 30 T cell receptor beta chains from one sample, sequenced in a study of T cell responses to AZD1222 COVID-19 vaccine. The data were produced by immunoSEQ multiplex PCR, yet TCRdb's version contains in-frame clones alone and is incomplete. The sample holds about 120,000 clones, over 80% seen once. This specimen was peripheral blood, taken on day 0 of AZD1222 vaccination. All receptors come from an adult in good health.

The J gene is TRBJ2-3, the V gene TRBV3-1 (or the pseudogene TRBV3-2); D not certain. Trimming left V 1 base short and J 2 bases short, with 10 bases between. The CDR3 is 15 amino acids. In germline, CDR1 is LGHDT, CDR2 YNNKEL (reference sequence). In DNA form, the CDR3 reads TGTGCCAGCAGCCAAGGGCGCGACCCCACAGATACGCAGTATTTT. As protein: CASSQGRDPTDTQYF.

The gene calls are TRBV6-5 and TRBJ1-1, with a weak D call TRBD1 (6 bases). Germline V CDR1 and CDR2: MNHEY, SVGAGI. The CDR3 has 14 amino acids. The V gene lost 3 bases and the J gene lost 0 bases, with 8 bases spanning the gap. CDR3 in DNA: TGTGCCAGCAGTTATGGGGGCGTGAACACTGAAGCTTTCTTT. Translated: CASSYGGVNTEAFF.

This chain links TRBV25-1 with TRBJ2-2; 7 bases align to TRBD1. The V segment lost 3 bases and the J segment 2 bases; nucleotides outside the gene matches: 3. This CDR3 is 15 amino acids long. The germline CDR1 and CDR2 sequences are MGHDK and SYGVNS. CDR3 protein: CASSETGFNTGELFF. CDR3 bases: TGTGCCAGCAGTGAGACAGGGTTCAACACCGGGGAGCTGTTTTTT.

The V and J genes are TRBV5-6 and TRBJ2-3; 8 nucleotides line up with TRBD1. In germline, CDR1 is SGHDT, CDR2 YYEEEE. Losses at the gene ends were 3 bases for V and 4 bases for J; bases not matched to a gene: 10. The CDR3 runs 16 residues. The CDR3 is CASSSPKDREPDTQYF. In DNA form, the CDR3 reads TGTGCCAGCAGCTCACCCAAGGACAGGGAGCCAGATACGCAGTATTTT.

CDR3 nucleotides: TGTGCCAGCAGTTTAAGGGACGAAAATCAGCCCCAGCATTTT. This gives the protein CASSLRDENQPQHF. The rearrangement joins TRBV27 to TRBJ1-5, with D perhaps TRBD1 (5 bases). From germline, CDR1 is MNHEY and CDR2 SMNVEV (reference sequence). The V end was cut by 2 bases, the J end by 4 bases, with 9 bases between. This CDR3 contains 14 residues.

This clone occurred once. This chain connects TRBV9 to TRBJ2-1; 7 bases are a match to TRBD2. The CDR3 loop spans 15 amino acids. Germline CDR1 SGDLS, CDR2 YYNGEE. With 4 bases clipped from V and 7 bases from J, the junction kept 11 bases outside the gene matches. CDR3 residues: CASSPLGWRGNEQFF. The CDR3 coding sequence is TGTGCCAGCAGCCCCCTGGGATGGCGGGGGAATGAGCAGTTCTTC.

The genes are TRBV6-5 and TRBJ1-3, with 10 bases identical to TRBD1. Germline CDR1 reads MNHEY; CDR2 reads SVGAGI. The V and J ends lost 6 bases and 6 bases, in that order; junction bases with no gene match: 5. This CDR3 is 14 amino acids long. The CDR3 sequence: CASRAGTGVNTIYF. In DNA, the CDR3 is TGTGCCAGCAGAGCAGGGACAGGGGTAAACACCATATATTTT.

V is TRBV5-4 and J is TRBJ2-7, with TRBD2 identical over 11 bases. The CDR3 sequence is 15 residues long. Trimming cost V 5 bases and J 4 bases; bases outside gene matches: 8. Germline V CDR1 and CDR2: SGHNT, YYREEE (reference sequence). The CDR3 sequence: CASRMGTSGLYEQYF. The CDR3 DNA reads as TGTGCCAGCAGAATGGGGACTAGCGGTTTGTACGAGCAGTACTTC.

V is TRBV12-5 and J is TRBJ2-5; TRBD1 might be the D (6 bases). V gave up 7 bases and J gave up 5 bases, with 14 bases separating them. The germline V gene has CDR1 LGHNT and CDR2 FRNRAP. This CDR3 spans 13 amino acids. The CDR3 region is CASVPGDLETQYF. The DNA of the CDR3 is TGTGCTAGTGTCCCAGGGGATTTGGAGACCCAGTACTTC.

This chain uses TRBV6-5 with TRBJ2-7; 8 positions agree with TRBD1. The CDR3 sequence is 13 residues long. CDR1 is MNHEY, CDR2 SVGAGI, per germline. V was clipped by 5 bases and J by 7 bases; unmatched bases: 7. The CDR3 sequence is CASSPQGAGEQYF. The CDR3 DNA follows: TGTGCCAGCAGTCCCCAGGGGGCGGGGGAGCAGTACTTC.

V gene TRBV27 combines with J gene TRBJ1-5, with 11 bases matching TRBD1. Germline V CDR1 and CDR2: MNHEY, SMNVEV (reference sequence). There are 14 residues in the CDR3. V trimming: 5 bases; J trimming: 9 bases; junction bases outside the gene matches: 6. CDR3 region: CASSPRTGGLPQHF. CDR3 bases: TGTGCCAGCAGTCCTAGGACAGGGGGCTTGCCCCAGCATTTT.

Only one count was recorded for this clone. This chain links TRBV11-2 with TRBJ2-7; 9 bases map to TRBD2. The CDR3 loop spans 18 amino acids. Germline loops: CDR1 SGHAT, CDR2 FQNNGV. Unmatched junction bases numbered 11, after V lost 2 bases and J lost 0 bases. The CDR3 DNA follows: TGTGCCAGCAGCTTAACCTGGGGTCTAGCGGGGAGCTCCTACGAGCAGTACTTC. Encoded protein: CASSLTWGLAGSSYEQYF.

The chain combines TRBV28 with TRBJ1-1, with unresolved D. In germline, CDR1 is MDHEN, CDR2 SYDVKM. V was pared by 5 bases and J by 10 bases, with 11 bases between. This CDR3 has 11 residues. Here the CDR3 DNA reads TGTGCCAGCAGTCCAAGCGCGGGAGCTTTCTTT. Residues: CASSPSAGAFF.

This clone was seen more than once but under ten times. The J gene is TRBJ1-5, the V gene TRBV19; D unresolved. Trimming stripped 6 bases from V and 4 bases from J, with 16 bases between. Germline V gives CDR1 LNHDA, CDR2 SQIVND (reference sequence). CDR3 length equals 15 residues. CDR3 nucleotide sequence: TGTGCCAGTAGGAGGGAATATCAGGCAAATCAGCCCCAGCATTTT. It is translated as CASRREYQANQPQHF.

The V and J genes are TRBV30 and TRBJ1-3; no firm D call. Germline values: CDR1 GTSNPN, CDR2 SVGIG (reference sequence). V shed 4 bases and J shed 0 bases, with 10 bases lying between them. The CDR3 totals 14 residues. The CDR3 is CAWNPGASGNTIYF. DNA for the CDR3: TGTGCCTGGAACCCGGGAGCCTCTGGAAACACCATATATTTT.

The chain links TRBV19 to TRBJ2-1, with no clear D. Trimming pared 10 bases from V and 7 bases from J, leaving 26 bases between. This CDR3 is 16 amino acids long. Germline V lookup: CDR1 LNHDA, CDR2 SQIVND (reference sequence). CDR3 bases: TGTGCCACCCGATGGGCGGCTCTACCGGATGCAAATGAGCAGTTCTTC. Amino acid sequence: CATRWAALPDANEQFF.

The V gene is TRBV7-9, the J gene TRBJ2-1, with TRBD2 as a possible D gene (5 bases). Germline V gives CDR1 SEHNR, CDR2 FQNEAQ (reference sequence). The V end lost 2 bases, the J end lost 8 bases, and 16 bases lay between the germline ends. The CDR3 is 15 amino acids. CDR3 loop: CASSLRDTTPYEQFF. CDR3 bases: TGTGCCAGCAGCTTACGGGATACTACTCCCTATGAGCAGTTCTTC.

The chain joins TRBV28 to TRBJ2-3; TRBD2 matches 7 bases. J lost 4 bases, V lost 9 bases, and 1 base had no gene match. Germline V lookup: CDR1 MDHEN, CDR2 SYDVKM. This CDR3 has 11 residues. The DNA of the CDR3 is TGTGCCAGTGGGGGGGCAGATACGCAGTATTTT. Translating it yields CASGGADTQYF.

The chain carries TRBV5-1 and TRBJ1-3, with D uncertain. The V end was cut by 4 bases, the J end by 4 bases, with 12 bases between. The CDR3 has 14 amino acids. CDR1 and CDR2 from the germline V gene are SGHRS and YFSETQ. DNA of the CDR3: TGCGCCAGCAGCCCGGAGCCGGTCGGAAACACCATATATTTT. Translated, it gives CASSPEPVGNTIYF.

J is TRBJ2-1 and V is TRBV30, with D possibly TRBD2 on 6 matching bases. The CDR3 extends over 13 amino acids. With 3 bases removed from V and 7 bases from J, the gap between germline ends came to 13 bases. The V gene's germline CDR1 is GTSNPN and CDR2 SVGIG (reference sequence). CDR3 in DNA: TGTGCCTGGAGCACTAGTGGGAGGAATGAGCAGTTCTTC. Amino acid sequence: CAWSTSGRNEQFF.

The chain has TRBV4-3 and TRBJ1-5; D remains unclear. V was cut by 3 bases and J by 5 bases, with 8 bases left in between. The CDR3 contains 13 residues. Germline V lookup: CDR1 LGHNA, CDR2 YSLEER. The CDR3 DNA follows: TGCGCCAGCAGCCAGCAGCAGCATCAGCCCCAGCATTTT. It is translated as CASSQQQHQPQHF.

The V and J genes are TRBV25-1 and TRBJ2-7, with 8 bases matching TRBD1. Germline V gene lookup returns CDR1 MGHDK and CDR2 SYGVNS. Trimming removed 10 bases from V and 0 bases from J; junction bases left unmatched: 5. The CDR3 runs 13 residues. CDR3 in DNA: TGTGCCACCACGGGACAGGCCTCCTACGAGCAGTACTTC. This gives the protein CATTGQASYEQYF.

The chain has TRBV7-9 and TRBJ2-5; the D is unclear. Trimming left V 6 bases short and J 3 bases short, with 17 bases between. Germline V lookup: CDR1 SEHNR, CDR2 FQNEAQ (reference sequence). CDR3 length: 15 residues. CDR3 in DNA: TGTGCCAGCAGTTATGGACCGCGGATGGAAGAGACCCAGTACTTC. Translating it yields CASSYGPRMEETQYF.

The J gene is TRBJ1-2, the V gene TRBV15; 8 nucleotides agree with TRBD1. With V trimmed by 2 bases and J by 4 bases, 0 bases remained unmatched. Germline-derived CDR1 and CDR2 are LNHNV and YYDKDF (reference sequence). This CDR3 region has 13 residues. The CDR3 reads CATSRTGGYGYTF. The DNA for the CDR3 is TGTGCCACCAGCAGAACAGGGGGCTATGGCTACACCTTC.

This chain connects TRBV3-1 (or the pseudogene TRBV3-2) to TRBJ2-7, with D possibly called TRBD1 or TRBD2 (6 bases each). This CDR3 comprises 16 residues. V gave up 0 bases and J gave up 3 bases, with 15 bases separating them. From germline, CDR1 is LGHDT and CDR2 YNNKEL (reference sequence). The CDR3 region is CASSQEGGYRVYEQYF. CDR3 sequence (DNA): TGTGCCAGCAGCCAAGAAGGGGGGTACAGGGTCTACGAGCAGTACTTC.

This clone was found once. The rearrangement joins TRBV19 to TRBJ1-6; D is perhaps TRBD1 (6 bases). CDR1 is LNHDA and CDR2 is SQIVND in the germline V gene (reference sequence). Deletions cut 5 bases from V and 6 bases from J, with 23 bases between. The CDR3 spans 18 residues. The CDR3 coding sequence is TGTGCCAGTAGTTCGTTCTTTGGACAGACGGGGAGTAATTCACCCCTCCACTTT. This sequence encodes CASSSFFGQTGSNSPLHF.

V and J are TRBV6-5 and TRBJ2-1, with D perhaps assigned TRBD1 or TRBD2 (5 bases each). Trimming took 0 bases from V and 2 from J, leaving 11 bases between them. The CDR3 has 16 amino acids. Germline assignment: CDR1 MNHEY and CDR2 SVGAGI. The CDR3 coding sequence is TGTGCCAGCAGTTACTCGAACAGAGGGGCCTACAATGAGCAGTTCTTC. This translates into CASSYSNRGAYNEQFF.

This clone was detected only once. The chain links TRBV12-3 or TRBV12-4 to TRBJ1-2, with TRBD1 as a possible D gene (6 bases). The CDR3 loop spans 13 amino acids. V was clipped by 6 bases and J by 5 bases, with 13 bases between them. CDR3 DNA: TGTGCCAGCAGCAACAGGGTGGGGTATGGCTACACCTTC. Translating gives CASSNRVGYGYTF.

The genes are TRBV2 and TRBJ1-1, with D perhaps TRBD1 (5 bases). Looked up from germline, CDR1 is SNHLY and CDR2 is FYNNEI. V lost 5 bases to trimming and J lost 2 bases, with 15 bases between them. This CDR3 has 15 amino acids. The CDR3: CASSKGTGKNTEAFF. In DNA form, the CDR3 reads TGTGCCAGCAGTAAGGGGACGGGAAAAAACACTGAAGCTTTCTTT.

The gene calls are TRBV7-8 and TRBJ1-6; D is unclear. V lost 4 bases and J lost 14, with 15 bases in between. Germline CDR1 reads SGHVS; CDR2 reads FQNEAQ. There are 13 residues in the CDR3. DNA of the CDR3: TGTGCCAGCAGCTACCGGGTTGCGGTCGCCCTCCACTTT. Translated: CASSYRVAVALHF.